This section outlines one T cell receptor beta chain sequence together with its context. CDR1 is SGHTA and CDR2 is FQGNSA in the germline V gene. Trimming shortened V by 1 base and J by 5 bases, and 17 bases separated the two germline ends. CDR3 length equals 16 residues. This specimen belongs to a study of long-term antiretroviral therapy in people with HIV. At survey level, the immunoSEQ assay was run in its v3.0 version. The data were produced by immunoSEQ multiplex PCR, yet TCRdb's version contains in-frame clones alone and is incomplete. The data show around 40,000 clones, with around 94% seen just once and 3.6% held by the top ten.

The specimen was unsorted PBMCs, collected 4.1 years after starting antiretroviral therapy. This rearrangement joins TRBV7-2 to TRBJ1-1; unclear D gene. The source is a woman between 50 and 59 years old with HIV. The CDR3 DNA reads TGTGCCAGCAGCTTAGGAGGGCGTAACCTAGGGACTGAAGCTTTCTTT. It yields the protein CASSLGGRNLGTEAFF. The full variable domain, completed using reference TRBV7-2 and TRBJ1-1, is GAGVSQSPSNKVTEKGKDVELRCDPISGHTALYWYRQSLGQGLEFLIYFQGNSAPDKSGLPSDRFSAERTGGSVSTLTIQRTQQEDSAVYLCASSLGGRNLGTEAFFGQGTRLTVV.